This T cell receptor (beta chain) stems from a study of blood T cell repertoires in COVID-19. Study context: Nucleic acid was either cDNA or gDNA, and it came from T cells, B-cell-depleted T cells, or PBMCs.

TCRdb keeps only in-frame clones here, not all; method: immunoSEQ multiplex PCR. The table has about 180,000 clones, about 90% seen once. Germline V gene sequence: CDR1 KGHSH, CDR2 LQKENI. V was clipped by 3 bases and J by 3 bases, with 5 bases between them. The CDR3 is 12 residues long. The sequence was collected from a man between 65 and 85 years old with active or convalescent COVID-19. Sequences were obtained from peripheral blood. V and J are TRBV18 and TRBJ1-2; D gene unclear. CDR3 loop: CASSPADYGYTF. The CDR3 region has the DNA TGTGCCAGCTCACCCGCGGACTATGGCTACACCTTC.